What follows describes a single T cell receptor beta chain. The antigen it binds to is not known. No per-base quality is available; no much larger clone lies one base away. Receptor libraries were prepared by the immunoSEQ multiplex PCR assay. TCRdb provides this immuneACCESS table in a form limited to in-frame rearrangements. Some clones are lacking; in checked studies, under half of them reflect an unresolved V gene, and why the rest are absent is not known. The sample table lists tens of thousands of clones, 90% to 95% of them with a count of one. The top ten hold 0.9% to 1.2% of the sample. The sample belongs to a study of T cell changes during pregnancy in multiple sclerosis (dated by TCRdb to between 2018 and 2020). For context, the study as a whole: The study examined how the T cell repertoire changed over the course of pregnancy in women with multiple sclerosis.

The CDR3 starts with the cysteine, ends with the phenylalanine, and has 15 residues. CDR3 DNA only is kept here, 45 bases in frame from base 1. According to the germline V gene, CDR1 reads SGHRS and CDR2 reads YFSETQ. V ends up 4 bases short and J 0 bases short, with an unmatched junction base count of 6. The source material was peripheral blood, sampled in the first trimester of pregnancy. This TCR derives from a female donor with multiple sclerosis, enrolled in a pregnancy study. The chain employs TRBV5-1 and TRBJ1-1; 7 middle bases align to TRBD1. The encoded CDR3 is CASSIQGNVNTEAFF. The base sequence is TGCGCCAGCAGCATACAGGGGAACGTGAACACTGAAGCTTTCTTT. Reference TRBV5-1 and TRBJ1-1 proteins supply the regions before and after the CDR3; the full variable domain is: KAGVTQTPRYLIKTRGQQVTLSCSPISGHRSVSWYQQTPGQGLQFLFEYFSETQRNKGNFPGRFSGRQFSNSRSEMNVSTLELGDSALYLCASSIQGNVNTEAFFGQGTRLTVV.